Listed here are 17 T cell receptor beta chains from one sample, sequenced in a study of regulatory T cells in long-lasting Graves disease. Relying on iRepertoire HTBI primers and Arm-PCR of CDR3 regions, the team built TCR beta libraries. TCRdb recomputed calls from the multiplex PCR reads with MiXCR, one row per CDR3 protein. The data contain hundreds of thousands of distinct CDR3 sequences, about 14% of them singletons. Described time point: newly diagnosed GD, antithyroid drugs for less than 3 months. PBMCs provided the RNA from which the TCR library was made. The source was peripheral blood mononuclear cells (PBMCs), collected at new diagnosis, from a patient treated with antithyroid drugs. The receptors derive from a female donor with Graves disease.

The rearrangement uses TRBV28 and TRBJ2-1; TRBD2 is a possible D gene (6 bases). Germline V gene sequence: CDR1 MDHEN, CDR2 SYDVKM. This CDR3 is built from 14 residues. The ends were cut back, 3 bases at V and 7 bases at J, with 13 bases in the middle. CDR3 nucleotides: TGTGCCAGCAGTTTTTGGGGGGTTGGAAATGAGCAGTTCTTC. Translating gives CASSFWGVGNEQFF.

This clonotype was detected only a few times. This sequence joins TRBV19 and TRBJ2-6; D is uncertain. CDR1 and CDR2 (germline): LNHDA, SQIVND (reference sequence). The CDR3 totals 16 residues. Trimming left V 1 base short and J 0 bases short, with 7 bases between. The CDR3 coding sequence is TGTGCCAGTAGTATAGTCCCTGGCTCTGGGGCCAACGTCCTGACTTTC. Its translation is CASSIVPGSGANVLTF.

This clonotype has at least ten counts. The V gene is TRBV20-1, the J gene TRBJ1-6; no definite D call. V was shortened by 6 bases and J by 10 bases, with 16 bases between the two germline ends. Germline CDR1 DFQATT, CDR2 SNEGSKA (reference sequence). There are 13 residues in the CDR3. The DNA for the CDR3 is TGCAGTGCCTTTGATCGGGGAAGATCACCCCTCCACTTT. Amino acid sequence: CSAFDRGRSPLHF.

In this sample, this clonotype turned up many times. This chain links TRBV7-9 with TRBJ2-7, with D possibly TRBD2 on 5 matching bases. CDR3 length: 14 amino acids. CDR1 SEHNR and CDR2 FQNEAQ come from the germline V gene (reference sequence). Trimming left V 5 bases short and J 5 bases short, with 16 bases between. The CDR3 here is CASSRPVGRNEQYF. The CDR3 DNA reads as TGTGCCAGCAGCCGACCCGTAGGGAGAAACGAGCAGTACTTC. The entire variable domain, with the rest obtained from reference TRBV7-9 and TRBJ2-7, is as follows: DTGVSQNPRHKITKRGQNVTFRCDPISEHNRLYWYRQTLGQGPEFLTYFQNEAQLEKSRLLSDRFSAERPKGSFSTLEIQRTEQGDSAMYLCASSRPVGRNEQYFGPGTRLTVT.

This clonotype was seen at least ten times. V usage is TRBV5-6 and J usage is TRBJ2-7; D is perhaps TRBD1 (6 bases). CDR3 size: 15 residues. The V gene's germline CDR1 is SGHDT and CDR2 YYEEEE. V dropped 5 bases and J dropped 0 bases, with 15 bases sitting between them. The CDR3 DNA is TGTGCCAGCAGTTTAACCGGACAGCCCTCCTACGAGCAGTACTTC. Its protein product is CASSLTGQPSYEQYF. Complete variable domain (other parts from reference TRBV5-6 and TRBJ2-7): DAGVTQSPTHLIKTRGQQVTLRCSPKSGHDTVSWYQQALGQGPQFIFQYYEEEERQRGNFPDRFSGHQFPNYSSELNVNALLLGDSALYLCASSLTGQPSYEQYFGPGTRLTVT.

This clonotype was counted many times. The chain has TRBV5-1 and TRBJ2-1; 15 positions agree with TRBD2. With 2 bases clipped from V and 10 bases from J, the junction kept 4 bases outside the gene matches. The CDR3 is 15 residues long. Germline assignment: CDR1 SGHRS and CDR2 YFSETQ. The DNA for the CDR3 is TGCGCCAGCAGCTTAGGACTAGCGGGGGGGTGGGAGCAGTTCTTC. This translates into CASSLGLAGGWEQFF.

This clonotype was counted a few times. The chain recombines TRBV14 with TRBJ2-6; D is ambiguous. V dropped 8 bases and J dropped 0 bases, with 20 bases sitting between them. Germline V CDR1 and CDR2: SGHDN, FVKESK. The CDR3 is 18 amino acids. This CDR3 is CASSPRIPGVSGANVLTF. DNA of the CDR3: TGTGCCAGCTCCCCACGAATACCGGGCGTCTCTGGGGCCAACGTCCTGACTTTC.

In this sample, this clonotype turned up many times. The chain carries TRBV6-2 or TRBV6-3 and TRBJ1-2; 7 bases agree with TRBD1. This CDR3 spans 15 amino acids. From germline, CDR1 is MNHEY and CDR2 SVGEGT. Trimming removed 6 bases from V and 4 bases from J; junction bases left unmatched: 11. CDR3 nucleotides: TGTGCCAGCAGCCCTCCGGGACAGCGATTCTATGGCTACACCTTC. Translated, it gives CASSPPGQRFYGYTF.

The CDR3, as DNA: TGTGCCAGTAGATTCGCAGGGGCGTATCAGCCCCAGCATTTT. Amino acids: CASRFAGAYQPQHF. The rearrangement joins TRBV19 to TRBJ1-5; the D gene is possibly TRBD1 (6 bases). This CDR3 has 14 amino acids. V shed 6 bases and J shed 5 bases, with 14 bases lying between them. Looked up from germline, CDR1 is LNHDA and CDR2 is SQIVND (reference sequence).

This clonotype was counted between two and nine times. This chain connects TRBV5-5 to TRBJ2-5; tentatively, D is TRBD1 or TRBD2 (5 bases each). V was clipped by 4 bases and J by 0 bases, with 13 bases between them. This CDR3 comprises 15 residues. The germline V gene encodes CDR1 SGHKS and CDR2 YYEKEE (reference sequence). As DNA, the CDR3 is TGTGCCAGCAGCAGGGCACGGGGCTACCAAGAGACCCAGTACTTC. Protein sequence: CASSRARGYQETQYF.

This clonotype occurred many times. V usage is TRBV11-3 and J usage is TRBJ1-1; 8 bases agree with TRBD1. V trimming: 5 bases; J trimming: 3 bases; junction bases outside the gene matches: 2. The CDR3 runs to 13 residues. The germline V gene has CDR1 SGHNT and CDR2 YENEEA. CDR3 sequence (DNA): TGTGCCAGCAGCAAGGACAGGGACACTGAAGCTTTCTTT. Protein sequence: CASSKDRDTEAFF.

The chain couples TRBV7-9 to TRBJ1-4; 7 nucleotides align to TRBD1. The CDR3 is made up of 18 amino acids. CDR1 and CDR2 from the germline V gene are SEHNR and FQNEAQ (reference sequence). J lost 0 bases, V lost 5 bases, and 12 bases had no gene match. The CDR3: CASSQRGRGTATNEKLFF. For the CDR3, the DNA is TGTGCCAGCAGCCAAAGGGGGCGGGGGACGGCAACTAATGAAAAACTGTTTTTT. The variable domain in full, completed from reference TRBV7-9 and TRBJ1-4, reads DTGVSQNPRHKITKRGQNVTFRCDPISEHNRLYWYRQTLGQGPEFLTYFQNEAQLEKSRLLSDRFSAERPKGSFSTLEIQRTEQGDSAMYLCASSQRGRGTATNEKLFFGSGTQLSVL.

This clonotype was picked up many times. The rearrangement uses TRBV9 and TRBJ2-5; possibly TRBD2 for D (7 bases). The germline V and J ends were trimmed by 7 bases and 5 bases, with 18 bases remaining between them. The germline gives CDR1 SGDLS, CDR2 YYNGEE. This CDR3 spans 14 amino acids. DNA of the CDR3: TGTGCCAGCGGGGGGGGCTCACCGGGGGAGACCCAGTACTTC. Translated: CASGGGSPGETQYF.

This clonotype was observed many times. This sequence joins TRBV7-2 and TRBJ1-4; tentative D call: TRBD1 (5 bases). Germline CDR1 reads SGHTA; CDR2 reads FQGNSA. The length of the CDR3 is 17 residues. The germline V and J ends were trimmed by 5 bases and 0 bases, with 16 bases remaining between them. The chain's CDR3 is CASSPWGEIATNEKLFF. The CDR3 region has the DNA TGTGCCAGCAGCCCTTGGGGGGAGATTGCAACTAATGAAAAACTGTTTTTT.

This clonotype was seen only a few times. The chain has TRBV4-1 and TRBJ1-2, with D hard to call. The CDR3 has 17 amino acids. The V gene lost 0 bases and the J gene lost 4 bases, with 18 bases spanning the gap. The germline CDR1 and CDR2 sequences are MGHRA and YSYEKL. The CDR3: CASSQDHRRTEIYGYTF. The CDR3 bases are TGCGCCAGCAGCCAAGATCACAGAAGGACCGAGATCTATGGCTACACCTTC.

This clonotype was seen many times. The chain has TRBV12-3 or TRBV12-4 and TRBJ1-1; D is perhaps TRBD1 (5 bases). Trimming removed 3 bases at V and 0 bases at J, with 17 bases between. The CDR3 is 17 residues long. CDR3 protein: CASSFNLGESVNTEAFF. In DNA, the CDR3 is TGTGCCAGCAGTTTTAATCTAGGGGAAAGTGTGAACACTGAAGCTTTCTTT.

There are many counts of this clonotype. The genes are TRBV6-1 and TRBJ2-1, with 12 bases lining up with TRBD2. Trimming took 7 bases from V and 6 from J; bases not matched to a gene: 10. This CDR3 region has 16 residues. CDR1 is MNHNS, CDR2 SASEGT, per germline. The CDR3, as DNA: TGTGCCAGCACTTCGGACCGGACTAGCGGGGCCAATGAGCAGTTCTTC. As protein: CASTSDRTSGANEQFF.